The entry that follows covers one T cell receptor beta chain sequence. Its target is not known. The data were obtained in a study of shared clonotypes between healthy human individuals. General observations from the study: Donor scarcity curtailed the genetic and exposure-history diversity represented herein. Compared with memory subsets, naive subsets generally had larger estimated richness. Compared with clonotypes that all four donors shared, non-shared clonotypes had lower generation probabilities.

CD4+ cells yielded CD45RA+ naive and CD45RA-negative memory subsets. Repertoires were generated with immunoSEQ multiplex PCR, while TCRdb's copy carries only in-frame clones and drops some. The repertoire holds around 2.3 million clones, with around 95% as singletons. The V end was cut by 0 bases, the J end by 4 bases, with 9 bases between. Germline V gives CDR1 GTSNPN, CDR2 SVGIG (reference sequence). This CDR3 is built from 13 residues. Material: naive CD4+ T cells sorted from blood. Subset of the sample: CD45RA+ positively selected. The sequence came from a man between 18 and 35 years old in good health. V usage is TRBV30 and J usage is TRBJ1-1; D remains ambiguous. CDR3 amino acids: CAWSVIRATEAFF. The CDR3 bases are TGTGCCTGGAGTGTAATCCGGGCCACTGAAGCTTTCTTT.